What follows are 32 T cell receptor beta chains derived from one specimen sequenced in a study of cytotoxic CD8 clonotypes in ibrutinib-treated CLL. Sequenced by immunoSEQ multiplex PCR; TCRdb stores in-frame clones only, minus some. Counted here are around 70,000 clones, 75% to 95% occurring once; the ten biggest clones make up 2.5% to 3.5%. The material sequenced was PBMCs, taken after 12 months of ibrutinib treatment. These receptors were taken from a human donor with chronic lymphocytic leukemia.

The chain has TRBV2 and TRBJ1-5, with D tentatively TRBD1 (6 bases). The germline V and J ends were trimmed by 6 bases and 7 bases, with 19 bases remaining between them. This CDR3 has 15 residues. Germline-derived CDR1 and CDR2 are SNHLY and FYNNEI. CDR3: CASREQGTGHQPQHF. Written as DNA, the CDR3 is TGTGCCAGCAGGGAACAGGGTACGGGCCACCAGCCCCAGCATTTT.

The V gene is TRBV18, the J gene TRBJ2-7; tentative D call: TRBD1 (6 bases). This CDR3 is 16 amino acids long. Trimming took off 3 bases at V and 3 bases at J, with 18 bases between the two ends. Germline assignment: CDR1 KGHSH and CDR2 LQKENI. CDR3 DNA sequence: TGTGCCAGCTCACCCAACGCGCCGGGACAAGACTACGAGCAGTACTTC. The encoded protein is CASSPNAPGQDYEQYF.

The CDR3 coding sequence is TGTGCCAGCAGCCCCGGGGTCCGGAATGAGCAGTTCTTC. This translates into CASSPGVRNEQFF. The chain uses TRBV7-6 and TRBJ2-1, with TRBD2 as a possible D gene (5 bases). The CDR3 has 13 residues. V lost 5 bases and J lost 7, with 12 bases in between. The germline V gene encodes CDR1 SGHVS and CDR2 FNYEAQ.

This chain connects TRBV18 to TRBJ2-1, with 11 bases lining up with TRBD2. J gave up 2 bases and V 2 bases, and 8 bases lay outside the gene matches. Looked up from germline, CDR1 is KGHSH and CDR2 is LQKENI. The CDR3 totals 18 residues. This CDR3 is CASSPGTSGSFPYNEQFF. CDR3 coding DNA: TGTGCCAGCTCACCAGGTACTAGCGGGAGCTTTCCCTACAATGAGCAGTTCTTC.

CDR3 sequence: CASIDTGQGARELFF. The CDR3 nucleotides read TGTGCCAGTATCGATACGGGACAGGGGGCCAGGGAGCTGTTTTTT. The chain links TRBV19 to TRBJ2-2; 12 bases map to TRBD1. Trimming removed 7 bases from V and 9 bases from J; junction bases left unmatched: 9. The germline CDR1 and CDR2 sequences are LNHDA and SQIVND (reference sequence). This CDR3 comprises 15 residues.

As DNA, the CDR3 is TGTGCCAGTAGTGACTCGCCTAGCGATTCCTACAATGAGCAGTTCTTC. It is translated as CASSDSPSDSYNEQFF. This chain joins TRBV19 and TRBJ2-1; D is possibly TRBD2 (6 bases). CDR3 length: 16 amino acids. Between the trimmed V and J ends, which lost 5 bases and 1 base, there was a span of 15 bases. Germline CDR1 reads LNHDA; CDR2 reads SQIVND (reference sequence). Variable domain in full (rest from reference TRBV19 and TRBJ2-1): DGGITQSPKYLFRKEGQNVTLSCEQNLNHDAMYWYRQDPGQGLRLIYYSQIVNDFQKGDIAEGYSVSREKKESFPLTVTSAQKNPTAFYLCASSDSPSDSYNEQFFGPGTRLTVL.

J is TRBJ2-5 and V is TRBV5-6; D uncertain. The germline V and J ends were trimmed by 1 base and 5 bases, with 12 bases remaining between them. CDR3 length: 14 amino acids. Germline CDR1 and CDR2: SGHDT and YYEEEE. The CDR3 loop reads CASSLLSVFETQYF. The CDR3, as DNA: TGTGCCAGCAGCTTGCTCAGTGTTTTCGAGACCCAGTACTTC.

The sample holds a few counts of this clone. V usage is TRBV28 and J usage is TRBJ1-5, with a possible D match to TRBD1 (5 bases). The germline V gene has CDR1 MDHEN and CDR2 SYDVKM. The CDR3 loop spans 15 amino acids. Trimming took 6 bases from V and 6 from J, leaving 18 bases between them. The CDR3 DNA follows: TGTGCCAGCAGCCGTCAGGTGGGGGTAATTCAGCCCCAGCATTTT. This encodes CASSRQVGVIQPQHF.

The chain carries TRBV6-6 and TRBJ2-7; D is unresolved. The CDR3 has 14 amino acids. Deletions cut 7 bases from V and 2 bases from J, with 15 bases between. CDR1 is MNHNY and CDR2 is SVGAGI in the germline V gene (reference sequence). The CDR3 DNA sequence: TGTGCCAGCACCAGGACCCTGAACACCTACGAGCAGTACTTC. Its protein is CASTRTLNTYEQYF.

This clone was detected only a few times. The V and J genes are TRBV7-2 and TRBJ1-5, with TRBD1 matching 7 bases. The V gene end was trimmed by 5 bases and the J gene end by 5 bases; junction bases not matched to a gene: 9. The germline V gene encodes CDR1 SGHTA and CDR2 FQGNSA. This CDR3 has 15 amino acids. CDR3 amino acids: CASSLDRDVDQPQHF. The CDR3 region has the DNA TGTGCCAGCAGCCTCGACAGGGATGTCGATCAGCCCCAGCATTTT. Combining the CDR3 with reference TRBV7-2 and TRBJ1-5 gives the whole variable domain GAGVSQSPSNKVTEKGKDVELRCDPISGHTALYWYRQSLGQGLEFLIYFQGNSAPDKSGLPSDRFSAERTGGSVSTLTIQRTQQEDSAVYLCASSLDRDVDQPQHFGDGTRLSIL.

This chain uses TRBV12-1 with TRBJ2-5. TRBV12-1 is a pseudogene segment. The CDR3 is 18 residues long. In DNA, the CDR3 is TGTGCCAGCAGCCCCCAAAGGGCGACTCTACAGTACCAAGAGACCCAGTACTTC. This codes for CASSPQRATLQYQETQYF.

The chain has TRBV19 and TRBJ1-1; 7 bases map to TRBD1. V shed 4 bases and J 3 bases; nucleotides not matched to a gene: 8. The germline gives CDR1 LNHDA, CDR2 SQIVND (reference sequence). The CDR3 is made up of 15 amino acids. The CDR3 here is CASSRETGWDTEAFF. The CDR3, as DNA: TGTGCCAGTAGTAGAGAGACAGGGTGGGACACTGAAGCTTTCTTT.

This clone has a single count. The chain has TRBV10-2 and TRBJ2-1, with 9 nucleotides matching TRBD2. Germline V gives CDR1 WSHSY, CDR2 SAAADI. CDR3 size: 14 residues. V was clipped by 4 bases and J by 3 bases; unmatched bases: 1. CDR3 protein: CASSVLAGYNEQFF. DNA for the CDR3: TGCGCCAGCAGTGTACTAGCGGGCTACAATGAGCAGTTCTTC.

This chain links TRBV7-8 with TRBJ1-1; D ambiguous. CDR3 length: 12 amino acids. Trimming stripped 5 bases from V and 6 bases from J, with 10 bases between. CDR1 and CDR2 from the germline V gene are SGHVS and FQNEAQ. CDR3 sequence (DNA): TGTGCCAGCAGCCCACTGACACCTGAAGCTTTCTTT. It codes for CASSPLTPEAFF.

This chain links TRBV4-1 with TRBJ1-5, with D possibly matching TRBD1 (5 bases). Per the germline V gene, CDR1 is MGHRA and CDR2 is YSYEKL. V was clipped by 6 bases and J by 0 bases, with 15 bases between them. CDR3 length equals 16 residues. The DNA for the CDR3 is TGCGCCAGCAGTCCCAAAAGGGGCCTTAGCAATCAGCCCCAGCATTTT. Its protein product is CASSPKRGLSNQPQHF.

CDR3 sequence: CASSPLSPPGLLTGELFF. For the CDR3, the DNA is TGCGCCAGCAGCCCCCTAAGTCCACCGGGACTTTTGACCGGGGAGCTGTTTTTT. This chain joins TRBV5-1 and TRBJ2-2, with D possibly matching TRBD2 (6 bases). The V end lost 4 bases, the J end lost 5 bases, and 24 bases lay between the germline ends. Germline loops: CDR1 SGHRS, CDR2 YFSETQ. This CDR3 comprises 18 residues. Complete variable domain (other parts from reference TRBV5-1 and TRBJ2-2): KAGVTQTPRYLIKTRGQQVTLSCSPISGHRSVSWYQQTPGQGLQFLFEYFSETQRNKGNFPGRFSGRQFSNSRSEMNVSTLELGDSALYLCASSPLSPPGLLTGELFFGEGSRLTVL.

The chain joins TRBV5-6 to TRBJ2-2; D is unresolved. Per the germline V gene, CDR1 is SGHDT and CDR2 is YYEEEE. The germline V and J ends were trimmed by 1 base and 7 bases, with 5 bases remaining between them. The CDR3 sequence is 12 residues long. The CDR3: CASSLWGGELFF. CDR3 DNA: TGTGCCAGCAGCTTGTGGGGCGGGGAGCTGTTTTTT.

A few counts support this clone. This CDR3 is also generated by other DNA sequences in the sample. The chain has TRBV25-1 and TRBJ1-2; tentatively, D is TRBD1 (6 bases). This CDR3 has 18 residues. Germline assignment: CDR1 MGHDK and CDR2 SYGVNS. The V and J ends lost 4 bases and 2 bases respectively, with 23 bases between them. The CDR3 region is CASSGPGHPFGWNYGYTF. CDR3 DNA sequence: TGTGCCAGCAGTGGCCCGGGACACCCCTTCGGTTGGAACTATGGCTACACCTTC.

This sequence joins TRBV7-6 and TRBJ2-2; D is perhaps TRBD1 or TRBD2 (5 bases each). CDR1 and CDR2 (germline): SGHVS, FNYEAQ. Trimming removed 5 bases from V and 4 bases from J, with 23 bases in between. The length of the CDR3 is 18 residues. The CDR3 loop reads CASSLQLGSPGTTGELFF. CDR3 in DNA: TGTGCCAGCAGCCTCCAGTTAGGTTCCCCGGGGACCACCGGGGAGCTGTTTTTT.

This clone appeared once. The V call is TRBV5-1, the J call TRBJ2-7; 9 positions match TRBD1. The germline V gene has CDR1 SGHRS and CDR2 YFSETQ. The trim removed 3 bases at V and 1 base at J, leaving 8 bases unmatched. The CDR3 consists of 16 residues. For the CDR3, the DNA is TGCGCCAGCAGCTACGAGGGACAGGGTATGTCCTACGAGCAGTACTTC. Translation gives CASSYEGQGMSYEQYF.

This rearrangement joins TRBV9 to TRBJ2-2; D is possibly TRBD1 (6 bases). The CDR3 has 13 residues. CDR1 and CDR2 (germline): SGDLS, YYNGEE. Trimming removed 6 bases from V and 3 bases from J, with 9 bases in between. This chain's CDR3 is CASNYRDTGELFF. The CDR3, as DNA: TGTGCCAGCAATTACAGGGACACCGGGGAGCTGTTTTTT.

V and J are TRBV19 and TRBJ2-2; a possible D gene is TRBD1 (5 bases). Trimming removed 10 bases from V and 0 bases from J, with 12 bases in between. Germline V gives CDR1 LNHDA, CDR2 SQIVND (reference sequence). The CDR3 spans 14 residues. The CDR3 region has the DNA TGTGCCACCGGAGACAGAGCGAACACCGGGGAGCTGTTTTTT. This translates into CATGDRANTGELFF. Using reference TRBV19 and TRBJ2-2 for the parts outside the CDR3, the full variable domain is DGGITQSPKYLFRKEGQNVTLSCEQNLNHDAMYWYRQDPGQGLRLIYYSQIVNDFQKGDIAEGYSVSREKKESFPLTVTSAQKNPTAFYLCATGDRANTGELFFGEGSRLTVL.

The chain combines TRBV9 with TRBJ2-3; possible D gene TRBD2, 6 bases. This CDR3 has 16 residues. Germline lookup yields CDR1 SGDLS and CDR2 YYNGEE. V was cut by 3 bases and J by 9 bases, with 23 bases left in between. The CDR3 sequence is CASSENRDGGFRTQYF. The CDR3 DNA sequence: TGTGCCAGCAGCGAGAACCGGGACGGGGGATTCCGGACGCAGTATTTT. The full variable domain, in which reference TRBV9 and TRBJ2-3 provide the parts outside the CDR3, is DSGVTQTPKHLITATGQRVTLRCSPRSGDLSVYWYQQSLDQGLQFLIQYYNGEERAKGNILERFSAQQFPDLHSELNLSSLELGDSALYFCASSENRDGGFRTQYFGPGTRLTVL.

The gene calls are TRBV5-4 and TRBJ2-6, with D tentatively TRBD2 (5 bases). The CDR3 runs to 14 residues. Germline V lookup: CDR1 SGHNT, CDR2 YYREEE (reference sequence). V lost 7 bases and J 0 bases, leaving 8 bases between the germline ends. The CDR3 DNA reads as TGTGCCAGCGGAGGCGGCTCTGGGGCCAACGTCCTGACTTTC. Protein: CASGGGSGANVLTF.

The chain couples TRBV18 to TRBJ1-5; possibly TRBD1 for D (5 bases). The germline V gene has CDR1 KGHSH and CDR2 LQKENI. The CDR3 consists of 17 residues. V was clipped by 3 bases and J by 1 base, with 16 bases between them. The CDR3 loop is CASSPRGGEKSNQPQHF. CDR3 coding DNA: TGTGCCAGCTCACCCCGGGGCGGGGAGAAGAGCAATCAGCCCCAGCATTTT.

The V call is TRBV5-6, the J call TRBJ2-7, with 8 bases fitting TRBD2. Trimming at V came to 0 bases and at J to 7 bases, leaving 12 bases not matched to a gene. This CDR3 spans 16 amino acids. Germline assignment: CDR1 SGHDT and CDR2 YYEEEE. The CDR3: CASSLDPSAGGEEQYF. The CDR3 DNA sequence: TGTGCCAGCAGCTTGGATCCCTCGGCGGGAGGCGAGGAGCAGTACTTC.

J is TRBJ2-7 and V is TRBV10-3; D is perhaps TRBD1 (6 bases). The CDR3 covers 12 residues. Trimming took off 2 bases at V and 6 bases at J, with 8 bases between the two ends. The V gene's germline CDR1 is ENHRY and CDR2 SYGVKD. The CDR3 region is CAISEVGGEQYF. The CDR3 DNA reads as TGTGCCATCAGTGAGGTAGGGGGCGAGCAGTACTTC.

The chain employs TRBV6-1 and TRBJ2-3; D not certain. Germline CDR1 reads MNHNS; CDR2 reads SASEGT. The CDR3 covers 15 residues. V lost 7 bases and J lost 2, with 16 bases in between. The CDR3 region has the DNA TGTGCCAGCATTAGCTGGAACCCGAACACAGATACGCAGTATTTT. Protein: CASISWNPNTDTQYF.

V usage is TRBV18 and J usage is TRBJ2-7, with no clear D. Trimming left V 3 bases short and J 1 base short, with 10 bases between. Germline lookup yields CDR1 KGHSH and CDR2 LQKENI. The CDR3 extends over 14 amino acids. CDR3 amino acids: CASSPREVSYEQYF. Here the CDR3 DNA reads TGTGCCAGCTCACCGCGAGAAGTTTCCTACGAGCAGTACTTC.

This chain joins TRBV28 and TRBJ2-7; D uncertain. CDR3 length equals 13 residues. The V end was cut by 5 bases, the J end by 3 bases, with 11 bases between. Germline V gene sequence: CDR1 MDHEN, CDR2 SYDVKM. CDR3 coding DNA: TGTGCCAGCAGTCCCATCCCGGGCTACGAGCAGTACTTC. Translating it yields CASSPIPGYEQYF.

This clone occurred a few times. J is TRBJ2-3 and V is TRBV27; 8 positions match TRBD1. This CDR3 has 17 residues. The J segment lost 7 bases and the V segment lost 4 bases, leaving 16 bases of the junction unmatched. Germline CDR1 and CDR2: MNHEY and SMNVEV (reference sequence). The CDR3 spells CASSSSTLDRAIHTQYF. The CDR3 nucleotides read TGTGCCAGCAGTTCCTCCACGCTGGACAGGGCGATACATACGCAGTATTTT.

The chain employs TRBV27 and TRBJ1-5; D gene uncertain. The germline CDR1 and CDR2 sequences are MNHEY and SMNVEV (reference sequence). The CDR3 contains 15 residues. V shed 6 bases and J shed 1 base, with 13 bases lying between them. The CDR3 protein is CASSQAGGSNQPQHF. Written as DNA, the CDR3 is TGTGCCAGCAGCCAGGCAGGCGGGAGCAATCAGCCCCAGCATTTT.